This is a list of T cell receptor beta chains from one sample in a study of blood T cell repertoires in COVID-19. Here immunoSEQ multiplex PCR was the method, and the copy in TCRdb shows in-frame clones only, minus some. The sample gives around 330,000 clones, around 85% of which show up once; approximately 1.9% is in the top ten. Sequences were obtained from PBMCs or T cells enriched from blood (not recorded which). All receptors derive from a woman in her 30s who had been exposed to COVID-19. Both conserved end residues are part of each CDR3. The order of the fields is J gene, clone size, V gene, D gene, CDR3 DNA, CDR3 protein. A D gene is named only where the DNA matches it firmly. The size field is filled for only some rows; it gives once, few, many or a size class.

j_call: TRBJ2-1
clone_size: .
v_call: TRBV2
d_call: .
cdr3_nt: TGTGCCAGCCACCGGGACTCGCTTAACAATGAGCAGTTCTTC
cdr3_aa: CASHRDSLNNEQFF

j_call: TRBJ2-1
clone_size: .
v_call: TRBV28
d_call: TRBD2
cdr3_nt: TGTGCCACGGGTCGGCTAGCGGTATACAATGAGCAGTTCTTC
cdr3_aa: CATGRLAVYNEQFF

j_call: TRBJ1-1
clone_size: few
v_call: TRBV27
d_call: .
cdr3_nt: TGTGCCAGCAGTTTAGCCAGGGGAAGGGCTTTCTTT
cdr3_aa: CASSLARGRAFF

j_call: TRBJ2-7
clone_size: few
v_call: TRBV5-5
d_call: TRBD2
cdr3_nt: TGTGCCAGCAGCTCTTTAGCGGGGGTCTCCTACGAGCAGTACTTC
cdr3_aa: CASSSLAGVSYEQYF

j_call: TRBJ1-2
clone_size: few
v_call: TRBV28
d_call: TRBD1
cdr3_nt: TGTGCCAGCACCCGACAGGGGGCGGGTAACTATGGCTACACCTTC
cdr3_aa: CASTRQGAGNYGYTF

j_call: TRBJ2-5
clone_size: .
v_call: TRBV6-2/TRBV6-3
d_call: TRBD2
cdr3_nt: TGTGCCAGCAGTGCGGATCTAGCGGGGGGGCAAGAGACCCAGTACTTC
cdr3_aa: CASSADLAGGQETQYF

j_call: TRBJ2-1
clone_size: .
v_call: TRBV9
d_call: .
cdr3_nt: TGTGCCAGCAGCGTAGACGGCGGGGTTTCCTACAATGAGCAGTTCTTC
cdr3_aa: CASSVDGGVSYNEQFF

j_call: TRBJ2-5
clone_size: .
v_call: TRBV6-2/TRBV6-3
d_call: .
cdr3_nt: TGTGCCAGCAGTCCCGGACAGCCAAAAGAGACCCAGTACTTC
cdr3_aa: CASSPGQPKETQYF

j_call: TRBJ2-7
clone_size: few
v_call: TRBV11-1
d_call: .
cdr3_nt: TGTGCCAGCAGCTTTACTCCTAGCGCCTGGGGCTACGAGCAGTACTTC
cdr3_aa: CASSFTPSAWGYEQYF

j_call: TRBJ1-1
clone_size: .
v_call: TRBV7-2
d_call: TRBD1
cdr3_nt: TGTGCCAGCAGCTTTGTCAGGGGGCGCATGGGTGAAGCTTTCTTT
cdr3_aa: CASSFVRGRMGEAFF

j_call: TRBJ2-7
clone_size: .
v_call: TRBV5-5
d_call: .
cdr3_nt: TGTGCCAGCAGCTTTCGCGACAAGCCCGAATACTACGAGCAGTACTTC
cdr3_aa: CASSFRDKPEYYEQYF

j_call: TRBJ1-1
clone_size: many
v_call: TRBV2
d_call: .
cdr3_nt: TGTGCCAGCAGTGAAGCGCGGGGAATGACTGAAGCTTTCTTT
cdr3_aa: CASSEARGMTEAFF

j_call: TRBJ2-7
clone_size: .
v_call: TRBV3-1/TRBV3-2
d_call: TRBD2
cdr3_nt: TGTGCCAGCAGCCAAGATTGGGGACTAGCGGGAGCCTACGAGCAGTACTTC
cdr3_aa: CASSQDWGLAGAYEQYF

j_call: TRBJ2-2
clone_size: .
v_call: TRBV5-1
d_call: .
cdr3_nt: TGCGCCAGCGGAGTGGAGGGCTACACCGGGGAGCTGTTTTTT
cdr3_aa: CASGVEGYTGELFF

j_call: TRBJ2-5
clone_size: .
v_call: TRBV2
d_call: .
cdr3_nt: TGTGCCAGCAGCAGGGACTTCCAAGAGACCCAGTACTTC
cdr3_aa: CASSRDFQETQYF

j_call: TRBJ2-1
clone_size: .
v_call: TRBV7-6
d_call: TRBD2
cdr3_nt: TGTGCCAGCAGCTTTTGGACTAGCGGGAGAGGAAATGAGCAGTTCTTC
cdr3_aa: CASSFWTSGRGNEQFF

j_call: TRBJ2-5
clone_size: .
v_call: TRBV7-9
d_call: TRBD2
cdr3_nt: TGTGCCAGCAGCCCACAGTGGGTAGCGGGAGATCAAGAGACCCAGTACTTC
cdr3_aa: CASSPQWVAGDQETQYF

j_call: TRBJ1-2
clone_size: .
v_call: TRBV6-5
d_call: .
cdr3_nt: TGTGCCAGCACGCGGCACAGGGTGGGATGGAACTTC
cdr3_aa: CASTRHRVGWNF